This T cell receptor (beta chain) comes out of a study of Ad26.COV2.S vaccination and SARS-CoV-2 variants. Trimming removed 1 base at V and 7 bases at J, with 11 bases between. The germline CDR1 and CDR2 sequences are SGHVS and FQNEAQ. The CDR3 covers 14 residues. The treatment is: roughly 18 received Ad26.COV2.S at low or high dose, single or two shots; 5 received placebo; per-sample allocation not given. Specimen acquisition occurred on day 63 following the initial vaccine or placebo injection. The data were produced by immunoSEQ multiplex PCR, yet TCRdb's version contains in-frame clones alone and is incomplete. The repertoire has fewer than 500,000 clones, less than 95% of them found once; the top ten carry approximately 4.5%.

The chain employs TRBV7-8 and TRBJ2-1; possible D gene TRBD1, 6 bases. The receptor was derived from a person aged 18 to 59 who received the Ad26.COV2.S COVID-19 vaccine or a placebo. Here the sequenced sample was peripheral blood, taken in a trial of Ad26.COV2.S vaccine versus placebo. The CDR3 DNA follows: TGTGCCAGCAGCTTAGGACCTCAGGGGAATGAGCAGTTCTTC. This gives the protein CASSLGPQGNEQFF.